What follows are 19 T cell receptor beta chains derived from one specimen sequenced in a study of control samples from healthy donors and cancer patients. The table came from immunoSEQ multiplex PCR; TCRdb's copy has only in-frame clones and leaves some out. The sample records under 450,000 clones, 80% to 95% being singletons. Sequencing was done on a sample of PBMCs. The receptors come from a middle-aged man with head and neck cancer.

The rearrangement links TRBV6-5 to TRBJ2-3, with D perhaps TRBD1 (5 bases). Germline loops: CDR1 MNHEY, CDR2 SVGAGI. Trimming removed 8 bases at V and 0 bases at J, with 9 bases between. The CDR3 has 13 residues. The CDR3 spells CASGASSTDTQYF. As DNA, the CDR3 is TGTGCCAGCGGGGCCTCTAGCACAGATACGCAGTATTTT.

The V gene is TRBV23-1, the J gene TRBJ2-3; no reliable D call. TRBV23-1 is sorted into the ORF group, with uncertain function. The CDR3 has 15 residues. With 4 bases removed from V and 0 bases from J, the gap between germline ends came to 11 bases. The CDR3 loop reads CASSLWEYSTDTQYF. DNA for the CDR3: TGCGCCAGCAGTCTTTGGGAATATAGCACAGATACGCAGTATTTT.

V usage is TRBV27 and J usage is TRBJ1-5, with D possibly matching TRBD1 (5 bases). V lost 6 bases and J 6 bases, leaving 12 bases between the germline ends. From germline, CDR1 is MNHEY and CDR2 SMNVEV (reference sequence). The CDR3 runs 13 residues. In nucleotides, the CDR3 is TGTGCCAGCAGGAGGAGAGGGGCTCAGCCCCAGCATTTT. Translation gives CASRRRGAQPQHF.

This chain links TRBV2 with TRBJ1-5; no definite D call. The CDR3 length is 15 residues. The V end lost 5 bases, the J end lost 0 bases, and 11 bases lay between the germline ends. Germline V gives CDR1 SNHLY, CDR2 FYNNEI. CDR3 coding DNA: TGTGCCAGCAGTCTGGACGGAAATAGCAATCAGCCCCAGCATTTT. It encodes CASSLDGNSNQPQHF. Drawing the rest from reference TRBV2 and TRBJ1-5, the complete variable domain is EPEVTQTPSHQVTQMGQEVILRCVPISNHLYFYWYRQILGQKVEFLVSFYNNEISEKSEIFDDQFSVERPDGSNFTLKIRSTKLEDSAMYFCASSLDGNSNQPQHFGDGTRLSIL.

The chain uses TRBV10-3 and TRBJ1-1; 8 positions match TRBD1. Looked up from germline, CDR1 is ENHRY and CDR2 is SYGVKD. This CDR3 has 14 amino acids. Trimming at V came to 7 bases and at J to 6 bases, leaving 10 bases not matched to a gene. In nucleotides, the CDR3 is TGTGCCATCACTACACAGGGGGTCGGCGCTGAAGCTTTCTTT. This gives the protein CAITTQGVGAEAFF.

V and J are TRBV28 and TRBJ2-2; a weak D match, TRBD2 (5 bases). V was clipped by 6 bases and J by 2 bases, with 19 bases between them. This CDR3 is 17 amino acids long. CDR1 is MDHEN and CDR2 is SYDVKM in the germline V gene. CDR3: CASSQPSRRPNTGELFF. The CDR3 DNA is TGTGCCAGCAGCCAACCATCTAGGAGGCCTAACACCGGGGAGCTGTTTTTT. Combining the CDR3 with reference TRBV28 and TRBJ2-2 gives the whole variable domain DVKVTQSSRYLVKRTGEKVFLECVQDMDHENMFWYRQDPGLGLRLIYFSYDVKMKEKGDIPEGYSVSREKKERFSLILESASTNQTSMYLCASSQPSRRPNTGELFFGEGSRLTVL.

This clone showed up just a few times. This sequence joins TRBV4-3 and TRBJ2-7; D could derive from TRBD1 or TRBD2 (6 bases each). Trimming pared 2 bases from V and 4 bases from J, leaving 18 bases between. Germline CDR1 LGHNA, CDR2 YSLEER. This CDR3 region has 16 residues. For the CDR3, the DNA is TGCGCCAGCAGCCAAAGTCGGTGGGGGGCGGATTACGAGCAGTACTTC. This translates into CASSQSRWGADYEQYF.

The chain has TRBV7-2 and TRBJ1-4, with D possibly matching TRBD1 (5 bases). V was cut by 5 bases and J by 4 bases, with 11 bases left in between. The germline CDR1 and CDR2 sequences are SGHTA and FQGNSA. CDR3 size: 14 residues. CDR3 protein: CASSLRDGNEKLFF. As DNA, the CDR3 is TGTGCCAGCAGCCTCCGGGACGGTAATGAAAAACTGTTTTTT.

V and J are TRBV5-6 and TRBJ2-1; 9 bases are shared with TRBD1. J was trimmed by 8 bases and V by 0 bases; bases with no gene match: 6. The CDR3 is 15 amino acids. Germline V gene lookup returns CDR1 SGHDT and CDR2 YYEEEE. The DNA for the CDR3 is TGTGCCAGCAGCTTGGGACAGGGGGGAAAGTATGAGCAGTTCTTC. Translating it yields CASSLGQGGKYEQFF.

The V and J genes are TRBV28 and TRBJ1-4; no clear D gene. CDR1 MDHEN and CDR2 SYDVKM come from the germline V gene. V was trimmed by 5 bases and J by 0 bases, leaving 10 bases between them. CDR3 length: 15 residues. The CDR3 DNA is TGTGCCAGCAGTAGGTCTGGGGCAACTAATGAAAAACTGTTTTTT. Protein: CASSRSGATNEKLFF.

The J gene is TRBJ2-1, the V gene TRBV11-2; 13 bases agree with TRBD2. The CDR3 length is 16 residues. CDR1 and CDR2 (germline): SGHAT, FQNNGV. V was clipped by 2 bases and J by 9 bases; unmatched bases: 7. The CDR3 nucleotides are TGTGCCAGCAGCTTAATCGGGACTAGCGGGACCCTTGAGCAGTTCTTC. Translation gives CASSLIGTSGTLEQFF.

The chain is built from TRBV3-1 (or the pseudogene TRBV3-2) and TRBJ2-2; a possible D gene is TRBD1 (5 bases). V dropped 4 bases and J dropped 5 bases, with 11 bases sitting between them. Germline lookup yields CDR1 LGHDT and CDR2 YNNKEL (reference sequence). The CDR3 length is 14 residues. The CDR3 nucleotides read TGTGCCAGCAGCCTCCGTGGGGCAACCGGGGAGCTGTTTTTT. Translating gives CASSLRGATGELFF.

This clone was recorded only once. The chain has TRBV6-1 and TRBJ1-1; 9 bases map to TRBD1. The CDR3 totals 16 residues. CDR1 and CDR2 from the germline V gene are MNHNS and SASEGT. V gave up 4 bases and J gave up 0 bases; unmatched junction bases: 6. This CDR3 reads CASSGGQGVLNTEAFF. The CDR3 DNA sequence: TGTGCCAGCAGTGGGGGACAGGGCGTCTTGAACACTGAAGCTTTCTTT.

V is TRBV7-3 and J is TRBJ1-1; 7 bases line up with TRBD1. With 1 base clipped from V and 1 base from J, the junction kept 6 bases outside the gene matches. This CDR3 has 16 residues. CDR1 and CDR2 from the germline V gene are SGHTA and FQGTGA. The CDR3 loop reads CASSLNGGGANTEAFF. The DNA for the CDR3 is TGTGCCAGCAGCTTAAATGGAGGGGGCGCGAACACTGAAGCTTTCTTT. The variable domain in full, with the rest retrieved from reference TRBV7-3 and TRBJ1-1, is GAGVSQTPSNKVTEKGKYVELRCDPISGHTALYWYRQSLGQGPEFLIYFQGTGAADDSGLPNDRFFAVRPEGSVSTLKIQRTERGDSAVYLCASSLNGGGANTEAFFGQGTRLTVV.

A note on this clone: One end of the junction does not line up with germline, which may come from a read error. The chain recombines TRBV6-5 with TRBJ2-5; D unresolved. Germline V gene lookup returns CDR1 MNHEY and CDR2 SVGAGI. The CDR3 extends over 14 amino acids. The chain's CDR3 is CASSDSSLQETQYF. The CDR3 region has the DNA TGTGCCAGCAGTGACTCGAGCTTACAAGAGACCCAGTACTTC.

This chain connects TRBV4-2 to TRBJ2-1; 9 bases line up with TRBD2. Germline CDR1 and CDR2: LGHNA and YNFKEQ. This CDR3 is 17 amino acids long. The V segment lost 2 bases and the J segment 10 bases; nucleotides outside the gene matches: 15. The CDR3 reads CASSQSLGASGAAEQFF. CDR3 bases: TGTGCCAGCAGCCAATCCCTAGGCGCTAGCGGGGCCGCGGAGCAGTTCTTC.

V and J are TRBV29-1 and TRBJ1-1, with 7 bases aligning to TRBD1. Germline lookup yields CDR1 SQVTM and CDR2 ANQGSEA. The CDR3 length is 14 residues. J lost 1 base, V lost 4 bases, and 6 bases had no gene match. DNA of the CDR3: TGCAGCGTTGTGGTGCAGGGGGGGAACACTGAAGCTTTCTTT. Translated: CSVVVQGGNTEAFF.

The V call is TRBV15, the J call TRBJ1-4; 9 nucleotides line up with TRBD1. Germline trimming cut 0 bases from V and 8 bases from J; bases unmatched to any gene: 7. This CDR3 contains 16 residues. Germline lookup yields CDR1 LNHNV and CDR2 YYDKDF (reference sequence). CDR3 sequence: CATSRDVGTGREKLFF. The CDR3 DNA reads TGTGCCACCAGCAGAGATGTGGGGACAGGGAGGGAAAAACTGTTTTTT.

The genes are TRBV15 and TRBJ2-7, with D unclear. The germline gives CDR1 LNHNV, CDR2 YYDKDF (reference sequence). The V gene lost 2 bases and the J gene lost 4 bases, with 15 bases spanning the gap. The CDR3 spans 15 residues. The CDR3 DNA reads TGTGCCACCAGCAGAAAAGGCGCAGTTACTTACGAGCAGTACTTC. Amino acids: CATSRKGAVTYEQYF.